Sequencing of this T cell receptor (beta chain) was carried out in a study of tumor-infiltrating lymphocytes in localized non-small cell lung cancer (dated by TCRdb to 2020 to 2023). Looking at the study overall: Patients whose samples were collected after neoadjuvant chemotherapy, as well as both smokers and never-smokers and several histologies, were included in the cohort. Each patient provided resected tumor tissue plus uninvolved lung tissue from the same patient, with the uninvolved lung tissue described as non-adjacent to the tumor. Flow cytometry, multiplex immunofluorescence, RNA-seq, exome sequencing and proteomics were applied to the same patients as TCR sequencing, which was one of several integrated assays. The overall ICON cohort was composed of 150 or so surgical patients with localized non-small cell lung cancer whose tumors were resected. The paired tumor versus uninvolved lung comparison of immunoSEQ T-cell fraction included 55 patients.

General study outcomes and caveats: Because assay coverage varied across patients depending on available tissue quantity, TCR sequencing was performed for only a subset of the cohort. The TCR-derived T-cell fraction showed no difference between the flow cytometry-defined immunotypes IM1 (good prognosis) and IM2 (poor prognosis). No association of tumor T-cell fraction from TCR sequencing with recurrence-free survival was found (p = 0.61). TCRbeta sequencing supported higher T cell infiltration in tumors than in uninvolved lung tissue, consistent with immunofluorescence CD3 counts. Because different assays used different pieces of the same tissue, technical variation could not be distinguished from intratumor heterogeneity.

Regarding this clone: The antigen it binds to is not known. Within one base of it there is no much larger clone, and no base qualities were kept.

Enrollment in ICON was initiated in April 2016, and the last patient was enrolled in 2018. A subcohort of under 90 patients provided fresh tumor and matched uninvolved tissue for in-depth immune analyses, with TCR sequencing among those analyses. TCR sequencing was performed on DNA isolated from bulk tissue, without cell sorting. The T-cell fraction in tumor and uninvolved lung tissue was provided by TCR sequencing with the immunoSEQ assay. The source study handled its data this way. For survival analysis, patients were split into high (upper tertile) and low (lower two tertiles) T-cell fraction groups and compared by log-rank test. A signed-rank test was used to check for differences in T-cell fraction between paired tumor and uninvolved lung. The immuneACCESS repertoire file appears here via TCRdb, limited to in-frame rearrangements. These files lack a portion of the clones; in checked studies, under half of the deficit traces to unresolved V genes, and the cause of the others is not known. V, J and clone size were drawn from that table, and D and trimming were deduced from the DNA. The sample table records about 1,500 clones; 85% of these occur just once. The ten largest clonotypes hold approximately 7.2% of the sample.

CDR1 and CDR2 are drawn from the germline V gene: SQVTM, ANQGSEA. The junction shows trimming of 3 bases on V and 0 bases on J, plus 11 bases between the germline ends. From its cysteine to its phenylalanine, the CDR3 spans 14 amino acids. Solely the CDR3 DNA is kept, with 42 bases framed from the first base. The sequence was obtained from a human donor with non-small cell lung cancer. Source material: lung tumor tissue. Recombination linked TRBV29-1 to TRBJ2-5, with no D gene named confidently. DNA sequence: TGCAGCGTTGAGCTCGCCAGAAACCAAGAGACCCAGTACTTC. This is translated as CSVELARNQETQYF.